This T cell receptor beta chain was obtained from a study of T cells after yellow fever vaccination. TCRdb called the 5' RACE reads again in MiXCR, with one record for every CDR3 protein. The data show roughly 350,000 distinct CDR3 sequences, with over 3.5% seen just once and around 23% held by the top ten. General study results and limits: Overlap between CD4 and CD8 compartments was detected for a small share of clonotypes. Booster sampling recovered most clones from primary vaccination (approximately 97% CD4, approximately 88% CD8).

A few counts support this clonotype. Its antigen is not identified. Trimming removed 2 bases from V and 5 bases from J, with 12 bases in between. The CDR3 runs to 14 residues. The germline CDR1 and CDR2 sequences are SGHDN and FVKESK. The TCR comes from a man between 18 and 35 years old who received the YFV17D yellow fever vaccine. The chain combines TRBV14 with TRBJ2-5, with D possibly TRBD2 on 5 matching bases. The specimen comprised PBMCs, sampled 5 days after the yellow fever booster vaccination. Written as DNA, the CDR3 is TGTGCCAGCAGCCAACAGGCCACGGGGGAGACCCAGTACTTC. Its protein is CASSQQATGETQYF.